This passage covers 6 T cell receptor beta chains from one sample sequenced in a study of cytomegalovirus exposure and HLA in healthy donors. A multiplex PCR was run with 60 Vbeta primers and 13 Jbeta primers. Sequencing used immunoSEQ multiplex PCR; TCRdb keeps in-frame clones, though not all of them. The sample lists 200,000 or so clones; around 83% were seen once. Specimen: PBMCs. These receptor sequences come from a woman between 45 and 60 years old in good health and CMV-seropositive.

The rearrangement joins TRBV19 to TRBJ1-5; D ambiguous. The V end was cut by 0 bases, the J end by 6 bases, with 15 bases between. Germline-derived CDR1 and CDR2 are LNHDA and SQIVND (reference sequence). CDR3 length: 16 amino acids. The CDR3, as DNA: TGTGCCAGTAGTATAGATCGGGCTAGAGGGAGTCAGCCCCAGCATTTT. Amino acids: CASSIDRARGSQPQHF.

The chain employs TRBV7-3 and TRBJ2-5, with 9 positions matching TRBD2. The trim removed 0 bases at V and 2 bases at J, leaving 7 bases unmatched. The CDR3 contains 17 residues. Germline loops: CDR1 SGHTA, CDR2 FQGTGA. CDR3 residues: CASSLTVASGVQETQYF. The CDR3 nucleotides read TGTGCCAGCAGCTTAACGGTAGCTAGCGGGGTTCAAGAGACCCAGTACTTC.

There are a few counts of this clone. This sequence joins TRBV19 and TRBJ1-1; 9 bases line up with TRBD1. In germline, CDR1 is LNHDA, CDR2 SQIVND (reference sequence). CDR3 length: 14 residues. Trimming removed 6 bases from V and 6 bases from J; junction bases left unmatched: 8. CDR3: CASRHTGGRAEAFF. CDR3 in DNA: TGTGCCAGTAGACATACAGGGGGCCGGGCTGAAGCTTTCTTT.

V usage is TRBV28 and J usage is TRBJ2-7; 7 positions agree with TRBD1. The CDR3 spans 14 residues. The trim removed 7 bases at V and 4 bases at J, leaving 10 bases unmatched. The germline V gene has CDR1 MDHEN and CDR2 SYDVKM. The CDR3 here is CASTLGTGAYEQYF. The CDR3, as DNA: TGTGCCAGCACCTTGGGTACAGGGGCGTACGAGCAGTACTTC.

The chain carries TRBV5-6 and TRBJ1-6; maybe TRBD1 (6 bases). The CDR3 length is 15 residues. Trimming removed 2 bases from V and 13 bases from J, with 19 bases in between. The V gene's germline CDR1 is SGHDT and CDR2 YYEEEE. The CDR3 protein is CASSFPRGSISPLHF. The CDR3, as DNA: TGTGCCAGCAGCTTCCCCAGGGGAAGTATCTCGCCCCTCCACTTT.

The chain carries TRBV6-1 and TRBJ2-6; D is ambiguous. The V and J ends lost 6 bases and 4 bases respectively, with 10 bases between them. The CDR3 covers 14 residues. Germline CDR1 reads MNHNS; CDR2 reads SASEGT. CDR3 coding DNA: TGTGCCAGCAGGGAGCTTACGGGGGCCAACGTCCTGACTTTC. Translated: CASRELTGANVLTF.